Each of the 30 T cell receptor beta chains below was sequenced from the same sample in a study of T cell clonotyping in hematopoietic cell transplantation. Sequencing used immunoSEQ multiplex PCR; TCRdb keeps in-frame clones, though not all of them. The data hold around 37,000 clones, with approximately 95% observed a single time. Sequencing used peripheral blood mononuclear cells. The source of these receptors is a man between 25 and 39 years old in good health. Some clones in this sample may be carry-over from other donors' samples.

The chain uses TRBV6-5 and TRBJ1-2; maybe TRBD1 (6 bases). CDR3 length equals 12 residues. The V gene lost 7 bases and the J gene lost 4 bases, with 10 bases spanning the gap. Germline V gives CDR1 MNHEY, CDR2 SVGAGI. The CDR3 reads CASKQGPYGYTF. For the CDR3, the DNA is TGTGCCAGCAAACAGGGTCCCTATGGCTACACCTTC.

The chain combines TRBV13 with TRBJ2-7, with TRBD2 as a possible D gene (6 bases). CDR1 and CDR2 (germline): PRHDT, FYEKMQ (reference sequence). Trimming took off 4 bases at V and 0 bases at J, with 10 bases between the two ends. This CDR3 has 14 residues. The CDR3 region has the DNA TGTGCCAGCAGCTCCGGGACTGCCTCCTACGAGCAGTACTTC. Its protein is CASSSGTASYEQYF.

In nucleotides, the CDR3 is TGTGCCAGCAGCTTAGGGTCCAAAGCATCCCAAGAGACCCAGTACTTC. It translates to CASSLGSKASQETQYF. The chain joins TRBV7-3 to TRBJ2-5; unclear D gene. Trimming took off 2 bases at V and 1 base at J, with 14 bases between the two ends. The V gene's germline CDR1 is SGHTA and CDR2 FQGTGA. The CDR3 is 16 residues long.

This rearrangement joins TRBV5-1 to TRBJ2-2; 8 bases match TRBD1. The trim removed 1 base at V and 7 bases at J, leaving 3 bases unmatched. This CDR3 spans 14 amino acids. The germline V gene has CDR1 SGHRS and CDR2 YFSETQ. In nucleotides, the CDR3 is TGCGCCAGCAGCTTGCCAGGGGGCATCGGGGAGCTGTTTTTT. It translates to CASSLPGGIGELFF.

This chain joins TRBV4-1 and TRBJ1-1; TRBD1 agrees at 9 bases. With V trimmed by 4 bases and J by 0 bases, 3 bases remained unmatched. Germline CDR1 MGHRA, CDR2 YSYEKL. The CDR3 runs 15 residues. For the CDR3, the DNA is TGCGCCAGCAGCCGCGGACAGGGGTTGAACACTGAAGCTTTCTTT. Amino acids: CASSRGQGLNTEAFF.

The rearrangement links TRBV6-5 to TRBJ2-3; D is unclear. Germline CDR1 and CDR2: MNHEY and SVGAGI. V gave up 6 bases and J gave up 6 bases, with 16 bases separating them. The CDR3 totals 14 residues. The CDR3 sequence: CASSLKAPRDTQYF. The CDR3 DNA reads as TGTGCCAGCAGCTTAAAGGCTCCTCGGGATACGCAGTATTTT.

The chain joins TRBV19 to TRBJ2-5; D perhaps matches TRBD1 (6 bases). Trimming took 5 bases from V and 4 from J, leaving 20 bases between them. CDR1 and CDR2 from the germline V gene are LNHDA and SQIVND (reference sequence). The CDR3 totals 16 residues. The CDR3 region is CASSPPAPVGAETQYF. In nucleotides, the CDR3 is TGTGCCAGTAGTCCACCCGCCCCCGTGGGGGCAGAGACCCAGTACTTC.

The chain uses TRBV10-2 and TRBJ2-2; 8 nucleotides match TRBD1. The CDR3 is 12 residues long. Trimming took 6 bases from V and 6 from J; bases not matched to a gene: 0. Germline V gene sequence: CDR1 WSHSY, CDR2 SAAADI. CDR3 DNA: TGCGCCAGCAGACAGGGGGCCGGGGAGCTGTTTTTT. Protein product: CASRQGAGELFF.

The V call is TRBV7-2, the J call TRBJ1-2; TRBD1 matches at 8 bases. The J segment lost 4 bases and the V segment lost 4 bases, leaving 5 bases of the junction unmatched. Germline V lookup: CDR1 SGHTA, CDR2 FQGNSA. This CDR3 region has 14 residues. In DNA, the CDR3 is TGTGCCAGCAGCTCCGACAGGGGAGCCTATGGCTACACCTTC. It yields the protein CASSSDRGAYGYTF. The full variable domain, in which reference TRBV7-2 and TRBJ1-2 provide the parts outside the CDR3, is GAGVSQSPSNKVTEKGKDVELRCDPISGHTALYWYRQSLGQGLEFLIYFQGNSAPDKSGLPSDRFSAERTGGSVSTLTIQRTQQEDSAVYLCASSSDRGAYGYTFGSGTRLTVV.

The chain uses TRBV27 and TRBJ2-7; 14 bases are shared with TRBD2. The V segment lost 6 bases and the J segment 3 bases; nucleotides outside the gene matches: 4. This CDR3 region has 15 residues. Germline assignment: CDR1 MNHEY and CDR2 SMNVEV (reference sequence). The CDR3 loop reads CASSHGTSGSYEQYF. For the CDR3, the DNA is TGTGCCAGCAGCCACGGGACTAGCGGGAGCTACGAGCAGTACTTC.

This clone was counted once. The DNA for the CDR3 is TGTGCCACCAGCAGAGATCTCGGGACAGGGGTTTACGAGCAGTACTTC. Its translation is CATSRDLGTGVYEQYF. The rearrangement uses TRBV15 and TRBJ2-7; the match to TRBD1 covers 10 bases. Germline V gene data show CDR1 as LNHNV and CDR2 as YYDKDF (reference sequence). The CDR3 consists of 16 residues. V shed 0 bases, J shed 4 bases, and the junction held 6 bases outside the gene matches. Supplemented by reference TRBV15 and TRBJ2-7, the full variable domain reads DAMVIQNPRYQVTQFGKPVTLSCSQTLNHNVMYWYQQKSSQAPKLLFHYYDKDFNNEADTPDNFQSRRPNTSFCFLDIRSPGLGDTAMYLCATSRDLGTGVYEQYFGPGTRLTVT.

The chain is built from TRBV5-4 and TRBJ2-6; possible D gene TRBD1, 5 bases. Germline assignment: CDR1 SGHNT and CDR2 YYREEE (reference sequence). Trimming cost V 5 bases and J 4 bases, with 19 bases left between them. This CDR3 spans 17 amino acids. CDR3 loop: CASSSGPVFSGANVLTF. The CDR3 DNA is TGTGCCAGCAGTTCAGGGCCTGTGTTCTCCGGGGCCAACGTCCTGACTTTC.

CDR3 loop: CASSVGEGSFEKLFF. In DNA form, the CDR3 reads TGTGCCAGCAGCGTAGGGGAGGGCTCTTTCGAAAAACTGTTTTTT. The gene calls are TRBV9 and TRBJ1-4; unclear D gene. Trimming left V 0 bases short and J 8 bases short, with 14 bases between. There are 15 residues in the CDR3. The V gene's germline CDR1 is SGDLS and CDR2 YYNGEE.

The V gene is TRBV2, the J gene TRBJ1-6; maybe TRBD1 (6 bases). The CDR3 is made up of 13 amino acids. V was trimmed by 6 bases and J by 7 bases, leaving 10 bases between them. The germline V gene encodes CDR1 SNHLY and CDR2 FYNNEI. CDR3 amino acids: CASSPDSNSPLHF. CDR3 in DNA: TGTGCCAGCAGCCCGGACAGCAATTCACCCCTCCACTTT. Filled out from reference TRBV2 and TRBJ1-6, the complete variable domain reads EPEVTQTPSHQVTQMGQEVILRCVPISNHLYFYWYRQILGQKVEFLVSFYNNEISEKSEIFDDQFSVERPDGSNFTLKIRSTKLEDSAMYFCASSPDSNSPLHFGNGTRLTVT.

The V and J genes are TRBV7-2 and TRBJ2-5, with 13 bases matching TRBD2. Germline lookup yields CDR1 SGHTA and CDR2 FQGNSA. V shed 11 bases, J shed 5 bases, and the junction held 11 bases outside the gene matches. The length of the CDR3 is 15 residues. The CDR3 reads CASRTSGSLKETQYF. The CDR3 bases are TGTGCCTCCCGGACTAGCGGGAGTTTGAAGGAGACCCAGTACTTC.

This chain links TRBV6-5 with TRBJ2-1; D possibly corresponds to TRBD1 (5 bases). The V and J ends lost 10 bases and 0 bases respectively, with 10 bases between them. In germline, CDR1 is MNHEY, CDR2 SVGAGI. The CDR3 runs to 13 residues. The CDR3 nucleotides read TGTGCCACTTCAGGGAACTCCTACAATGAGCAGTTCTTC. Its translation is CATSGNSYNEQFF.

The J gene is TRBJ2-7, the V gene TRBV5-4, with D possibly being TRBD1 (6 bases). The CDR3 length is 16 residues. Trimming removed 6 bases at V and 3 bases at J, with 22 bases between. CDR1 and CDR2 from the germline V gene are SGHNT and YYREEE (reference sequence). This chain's CDR3 is CASTSGGRGNRYEQYF. In nucleotides, the CDR3 is TGTGCCAGCACCTCTGGGGGCCGGGGAAATCGCTACGAGCAGTACTTC.

The gene calls are TRBV5-6 and TRBJ2-3; D ambiguous. Germline CDR1 is SGHDT and CDR2 is YYEEEE. The CDR3 contains 10 residues. With 4 bases removed from V and 5 bases from J, the gap between germline ends came to 2 bases. The CDR3 DNA follows: TGTGCCAGCAGCGTAGATACGCAGTATTTT. Protein: CASSVDTQYF.

The rearrangement uses TRBV5-1 and TRBJ2-2; 8 bases are shared with TRBD2. This CDR3 contains 16 residues. Germline-derived CDR1 and CDR2 are SGHRS and YFSETQ. J gave up 1 base and V 4 bases, and 6 bases lay outside the gene matches. CDR3 region: CASSPRSGGNTGELFF. The CDR3 region has the DNA TGCGCCAGCAGCCCCAGAAGCGGGGGGAACACCGGGGAGCTGTTTTTT.

The gene calls are TRBV2 and TRBJ2-7, with TRBD1 as a possible D gene (6 bases). Germline V gene data show CDR1 as SNHLY and CDR2 as FYNNEI. The germline V and J ends were trimmed by 5 bases and 4 bases, with 12 bases remaining between them. CDR3 length: 13 amino acids. CDR3 loop: CASSTDRLYEQYF. Written as DNA, the CDR3 is TGTGCCAGCAGTACCGACAGGTTATACGAGCAGTACTTC.

This rearrangement joins TRBV11-3 to TRBJ1-2, with a possible D match to TRBD1 (5 bases). V lost 4 bases, J lost 13 bases, and 25 bases lay in between. The germline gives CDR1 SGHNT, CDR2 YENEEA. The CDR3 runs to 15 residues. In DNA, the CDR3 is TGTGCCAGCAGCTCCCCCGGGACCGCCGTGGACGGGTGCACCTTC. Amino acid sequence: CASSSPGTAVDGCTF.

The genes are TRBV11-3 and TRBJ1-2, with no clear D. V lost 1 base to trimming and J lost 2 bases, with 17 bases between them. CDR1 is SGHNT and CDR2 is YENEEA in the germline V gene. The CDR3 length is 17 residues. CDR3 region: CASSLGVSLIANYGYTF. Written as DNA, the CDR3 is TGTGCCAGCAGCTTAGGGGTGTCCCTCATCGCGAACTATGGCTACACCTTC.

V usage is TRBV7-3 and J usage is TRBJ1-1; maybe TRBD1 (6 bases). This CDR3 region has 15 residues. V was cut by 2 bases and J by 5 bases, with 15 bases left in between. Germline CDR1 and CDR2: SGHTA and FQGTGA. As DNA, the CDR3 is TGTGCCAGCAGCTTAGAAACGGGGGCAGGGACTGAAGCTTTCTTT. Amino acid sequence: CASSLETGAGTEAFF.

The gene calls are TRBV6-6 and TRBJ2-3; a weak D match, TRBD2 (5 bases). V lost 2 bases and J 3 bases, leaving 12 bases between the germline ends. CDR1 and CDR2 (germline): MNHNY, SVGAGI (reference sequence). The CDR3 runs to 15 residues. CDR3 residues: CASSYGPSMTDTQYF. The CDR3 DNA sequence: TGTGCCAGCAGTTACGGGCCTAGCATGACAGATACGCAGTATTTT.

The chain carries TRBV5-6 and TRBJ1-6; D remains ambiguous. Per the germline V gene, CDR1 is SGHDT and CDR2 is YYEEEE. Trimming pared 2 bases from V and 8 bases from J, leaving 23 bases between. This CDR3 has 18 residues. This CDR3 reads CASSFKVYPRHVDSPLHF. The CDR3 DNA is TGTGCCAGCAGCTTTAAAGTTTACCCGAGACACGTCGATTCACCCCTCCACTTT.

The genes are TRBV11-2 and TRBJ1-5, with D tentatively TRBD1 (5 bases). The CDR3 contains 15 residues. The V end was cut by 5 bases, the J end by 3 bases, with 14 bases between. From germline, CDR1 is SGHAT and CDR2 FQNNGV. CDR3 protein: CASSASPGNNQPQHF. The CDR3 nucleotides read TGTGCCAGCAGCGCATCCCCAGGGAACAATCAGCCCCAGCATTTT. Full variable domain (missing parts from reference TRBV11-2 and TRBJ1-5): EAGVAQSPRYKIIEKRQSVAFWCNPISGHATLYWYQQILGQGPKLLIQFQNNGVVDDSQLPKDRFSAERLKGVDSTLKIQPAKLEDSAVYLCASSASPGNNQPQHFGDGTRLSIL.

In nucleotides, the CDR3 is TGCAGCGTTGAGGTGACTAGCGGGTACGAGCAGTACTTC. Translated: CSVEVTSGYEQYF. This chain uses TRBV29-1 with TRBJ2-7; 10 bases map to TRBD2. Germline values: CDR1 SQVTM, CDR2 ANQGSEA. Trimming took 3 bases from V and 4 from J; bases not matched to a gene: 3. This CDR3 has 13 residues.

The CDR3 is CASSQQGTEAFF. Written as DNA, the CDR3 is TGCGCCAGCAGCCAGCAGGGAACTGAAGCTTTCTTT. This sequence joins TRBV5-1 and TRBJ1-1; D might be TRBD1 (5 bases). In germline, CDR1 is SGHRS, CDR2 YFSETQ. Between the trimmed V and J ends, which lost 4 bases and 5 bases, there was a span of 9 bases. The CDR3 is 12 residues long. The entire variable domain, with the rest obtained from reference TRBV5-1 and TRBJ1-1, is as follows: KAGVTQTPRYLIKTRGQQVTLSCSPISGHRSVSWYQQTPGQGLQFLFEYFSETQRNKGNFPGRFSGRQFSNSRSEMNVSTLELGDSALYLCASSQQGTEAFFGQGTRLTVV.

V is TRBV11-2 and J is TRBJ1-3, with D unclear. V was cut by 3 bases and J by 4 bases, with 10 bases left in between. The CDR3 runs 14 residues. The germline gives CDR1 SGHAT, CDR2 FQNNGV. CDR3 nucleotides: TGTGCCAGCAGCTTCGCCGTTACCGGAAACACCATATATTTT. It specifies CASSFAVTGNTIYF.

The chain is built from TRBV7-2 and TRBJ1-2; the D is unclear. CDR1 SGHTA and CDR2 FQGNSA come from the germline V gene. The CDR3 consists of 13 residues. V lost 1 base and J lost 5, with 8 bases in between. CDR3 bases: TGTGCCAGCAGCTTAGACCTCCGGTATGGCTACACCTTC. The encoded protein is CASSLDLRYGYTF.